This record concerns one T cell receptor (beta chain) sequence. Its specificity is not known. The sample belongs to a study of CD8 T cells in ankylosing spondylitis. The CDR3 spans 14 residues. V was pared by 5 bases and J by 4 bases, with 14 bases between. The germline CDR1 and CDR2 sequences are MGHDK and SYGVNS. Molecular-barcoded quantitative 5'-RACE produced these TCR beta libraries. TCRdb re-analysed the 5' RACE reads in MiXCR, keeping a single row per CDR3 protein. The repertoire holds 670,000 or so distinct CDR3 sequences, with under 20% as singletons. Study-wide results and limits: Relatively scarce in peripheral blood, disease-linked clones were CD8+. Previously reported in reactive arthritis synovial fluid and blood were some of the motif variants. Matched synovial fluid from ankylosing spondylitis patients was reported to be enriched for disease-linked clones. A TCR beta motif made of fewer than ten highly homologous variants seemed typical of ankylosing spondylitis blood.

This chain uses TRBV25-1 with TRBJ1-2; TRBD1 might be the D (6 bases). Sequencing was carried out using blood, either unsorted or a sorted T cell fraction (not recorded which). This TCR was sampled from a male donor with ankylosing spondylitis. The CDR3: CASSTRTAPYGYTF. The CDR3 coding sequence is TGTGCCAGCAGTACCAGGACAGCCCCCTATGGCTACACCTTC.